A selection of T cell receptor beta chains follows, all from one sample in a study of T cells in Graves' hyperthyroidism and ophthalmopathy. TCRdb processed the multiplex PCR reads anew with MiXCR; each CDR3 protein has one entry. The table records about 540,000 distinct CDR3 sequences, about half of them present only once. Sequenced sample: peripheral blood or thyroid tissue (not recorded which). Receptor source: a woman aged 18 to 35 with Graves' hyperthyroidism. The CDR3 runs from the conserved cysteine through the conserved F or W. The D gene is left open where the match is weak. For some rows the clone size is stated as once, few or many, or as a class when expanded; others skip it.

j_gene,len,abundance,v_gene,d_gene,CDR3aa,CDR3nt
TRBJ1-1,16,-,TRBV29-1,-,CSVDTTGTRMNTEAFF,TGCAGCGTTGATACTACCGGGACTAGGATGAACACTGAAGCTTTCTTT
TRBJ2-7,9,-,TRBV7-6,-,CASYYEQYF,TGTGCCAGCTACTACGAGCAGTACTTC
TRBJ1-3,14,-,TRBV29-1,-,CSVSGLAEADTIYF,TGCAGCGTTTCGGGACTAGCGGAGGCGGACACCATATATTTT
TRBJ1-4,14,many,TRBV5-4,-,CASSLGVAAEKLFF,TGTGCCAGCAGCTTGGGGGTCGCCGCTGAAAAACTGTTTTTT
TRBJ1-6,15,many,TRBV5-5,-,CASSSGSYPRSPLHF,TGTGCCAGCAGCTCTGGGTCCTACCCCCGTTCACCCCTCCACTTT
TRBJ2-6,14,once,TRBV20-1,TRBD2,CSASGRVGANVLTF,TGCAGTGCTAGCGGGAGGGTTGGGGCCAACGTCCTGACTTTC
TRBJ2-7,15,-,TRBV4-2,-,CASSPGWGTYNEQYF,TGTGCCAGCAGCCCAGGTTGGGGGACCTACAATGAGCAGTACTTC
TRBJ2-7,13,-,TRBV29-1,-,CSVELESSYEQYF,TGCAGCGTTGAACTAGAGAGCTCCTACGAGCAGTACTTC
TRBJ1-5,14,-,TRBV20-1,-,CSARDQISNQPQHF,TGCAGTGCTAGAGATCAGATTAGCAATCAGCCCCAGCATTTT
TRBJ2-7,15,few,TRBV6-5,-,CASSNAIRSSYEQYF,TGTGCCAGCAGTAACGCGATAAGGAGCTCCTACGAGCAGTACTTC
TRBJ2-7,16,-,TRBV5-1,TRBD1,CASSYSGTGSSYEQYF,TGCGCCAGCAGCTACTCCGGGACAGGGAGCTCCTACGAGCAGTACTTC
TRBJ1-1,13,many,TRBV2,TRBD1,CASPRTGDTEAFF,TGTGCCAGCCCTCGGACAGGGGACACTGAAGCTTTCTTT
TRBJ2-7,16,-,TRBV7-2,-,CASSWNIAGSSYEQYF,TGTGCCAGCAGCTGGAATATAGCCGGGAGCTCCTACGAGCAGTACTTC
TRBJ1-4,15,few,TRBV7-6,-,CASSLGGPTDEKLFF,TGTGCCAGCAGCTTAGGGGGCCCCACAGATGAAAAACTGTTTTTT
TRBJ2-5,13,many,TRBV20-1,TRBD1,CSAGTGGWETQYF,TGCAGTGCCGGGACAGGGGGCTGGGAGACCCAGTACTTC
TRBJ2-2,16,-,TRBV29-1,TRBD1,CSVEGTGIGLAEELVF,TGCAGCGTTGAAGGGACAGGGATCGGTTTGGCCGAGGAGCTGGTTTTT
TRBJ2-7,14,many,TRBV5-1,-,CASSLAYLLYEQYF,TGCGCCAGCAGCTTGGCCTACCTACTCTACGAGCAGTACTTC
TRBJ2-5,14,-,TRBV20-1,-,CSASSQGARKTQYF,TGCAGTGCCAGCAGCCAAGGGGCGAGAAAGACCCAGTACTTC
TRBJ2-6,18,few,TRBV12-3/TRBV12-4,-,CASSLRQGSISGANVLTF,TGTGCCAGCAGTTTAAGGCAGGGGTCAATCTCTGGGGCCAACGTCCTGACTTTC
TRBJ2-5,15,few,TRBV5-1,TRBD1,CASTTRQGMGETQYF,TGCGCCAGCACCACTCGACAGGGAATGGGGGAGACCCAGTACTTC
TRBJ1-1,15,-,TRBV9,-,CASSAFWGGNTEAFF,TGTGCCAGCAGCGCCTTCTGGGGGGGGAACACTGAAGCTTTCTTT
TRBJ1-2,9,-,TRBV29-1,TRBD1,CSGRTGHTF,TGCAGCGGCAGGACAGGCCACACCTTC
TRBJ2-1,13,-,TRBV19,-,CASKDIWYNEQFF,TGTGCCAGTAAGGACATATGGTACAATGAGCAGTTCTTC
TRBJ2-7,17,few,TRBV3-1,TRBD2,CASSQDWDYRFNYEQYF,TGTGCCAGCAGCCAAGATTGGGACTACCGATTCAACTACGAGCAGTACTTC
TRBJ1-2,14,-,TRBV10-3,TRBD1,CAISDSGTEYGYTF,TGTGCCATCAGTGATAGCGGGACAGAGTATGGCTACACCTTC
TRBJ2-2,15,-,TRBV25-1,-,CASSASVLPAGELFF,TGTGCCAGCAGTGCCTCCGTTCTGCCTGCCGGGGAGCTGTTTTTT
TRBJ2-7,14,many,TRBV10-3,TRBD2,CAIRTSGSSYEQYF,TGTGCCATCAGGACTAGCGGGAGCTCCTACGAGCAGTACTTC
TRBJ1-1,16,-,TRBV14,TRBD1,CASSRYWDSMNTEAFF,TGTGCCAGCAGCCGCTACTGGGACAGCATGAACACTGAAGCCTTCTTT
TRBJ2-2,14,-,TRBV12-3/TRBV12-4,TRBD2,CASTTSGYTGELFF,TGTGCCAGCACGACTAGCGGGTATACCGGGGAGCTGTTTTTT
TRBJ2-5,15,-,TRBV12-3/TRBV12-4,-,CASGLDPGGNQPQYF,TGTGCTAGTGGTTTGGACCCCGGAGGGAATCAGCCCCAGTACTTC
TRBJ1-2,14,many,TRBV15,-,CATSINRAQGGYTF,TGTGCCACCAGCATAAACAGGGCCCAGGGGGGCTACACCTTC
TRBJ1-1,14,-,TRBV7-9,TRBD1,CASTGQGANTEAFF,TGTGCCAGCACCGGACAGGGGGCGAACACTGAAGCTTTCTTT
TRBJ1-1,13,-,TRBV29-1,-,CSAIEDRNTEAFF,TGCAGCGCCATTGAGGACAGGAACACTGAAGCTTTCTTT
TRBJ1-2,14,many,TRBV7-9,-,CASSLNGAPGGYTF,TGTGCCAGCAGCTTAAATGGGGCTCCGGGTGGCTACACCTTC
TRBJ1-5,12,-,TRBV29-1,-,CSARTDQETQHF,TGCAGCGCACGGACAGACCAAGAGACCCAGCATTTT
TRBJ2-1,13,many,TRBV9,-,CASSVPGFNEQFF,TGTGCCAGCAGCGTCCCCGGGTTCAATGAGCAGTTCTTC
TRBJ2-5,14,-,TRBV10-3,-,CAISENGPDETQYF,TGTGCCATCAGTGAAAACGGCCCCGACGAGACCCAGTACTTC
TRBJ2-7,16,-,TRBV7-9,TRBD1,CASSSGTGGFSYEQYF,TGTGCCAGCAGCTCAGGGACAGGGGGGTTTTCTTACGAGCAGTACTTC
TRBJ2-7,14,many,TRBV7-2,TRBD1,CASSYAGGAYEQYF,TGTGCCAGCAGCTACGCAGGGGGCGCGTACGAGCAGTACTTC
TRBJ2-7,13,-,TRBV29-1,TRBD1,CSAGTGNPYEQYF,TGCAGCGCCGGGACAGGGAATCCCTACGAGCAGTACTTC
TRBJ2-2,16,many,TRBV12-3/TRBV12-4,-,CASIARDNANTGELFF,TGTGCCAGCATTGCCAGGGACAACGCGAACACCGGGGAGCTGTTTTTT
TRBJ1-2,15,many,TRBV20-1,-,CSARDKDIGNYGYTF,TGCAGTGCTAGAGATAAGGACATAGGGAACTATGGCTACACCTTC
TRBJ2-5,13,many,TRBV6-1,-,CASSDQGKETQYF,TGTGCCAGCAGTGACCAGGGGAAAGAGACCCAGTACTTC
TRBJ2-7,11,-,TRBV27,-,CASRTANEQYF,TGTGCCAGCAGGACAGCGAACGAGCAGTACTTC
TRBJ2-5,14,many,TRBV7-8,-,CASSWTRAGETQYF,TGTGCCAGCAGTTGGACCAGGGCTGGCGAGACCCAGTACTTC
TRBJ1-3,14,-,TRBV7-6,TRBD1,CASSIRQGDNTIYF,TGTGCCAGCAGCATCAGACAGGGGGATAACACCATATATTTT
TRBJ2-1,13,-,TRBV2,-,CASNRRASNEQFF,TGTGCCAGCAACCGCCGAGCAAGCAATGAGCAGTTCTTC
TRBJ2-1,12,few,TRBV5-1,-,CASSLGQNEQFF,TGCGCCAGCAGCTTGGGCCAAAATGAGCAGTTCTTC
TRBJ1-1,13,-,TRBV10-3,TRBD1,CAITDRGDTEAFF,TGTGCCATCACGGACAGGGGGGACACTGAAGCTTTCTTT
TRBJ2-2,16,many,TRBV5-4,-,CASSLNPGARTGELFF,TGTGCCAGCAGCTTAAATCCGGGGGCTAGAACCGGGGAGCTGTTTTTT
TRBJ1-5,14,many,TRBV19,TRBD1,CASSQGAQGQPQHF,TGTGCCAGCTCGCAGGGGGCTCAGGGTCAGCCCCAGCATTTT